The source of this T cell receptor (beta chain) is a study of breast tumors, draining lymph nodes, adjacent tissues. Study results and limitations: Data only fit, rather than demonstrated, lymph node origin of most tumor T cells. Tumor TCR diversity was below lymph nodes but above nontumor tissue. Tumor and nontumor repertoires were significantly more similar in luminal-like than in basal-like breast cancer. Data fit most tumor T cells coming from lymph node, expanding in tumor.

MiXCR was run by TCRdb on the multiplex PCR reads, yielding one entry per CDR3 protein. The sample has 150,000 to 200,000 distinct CDR3 sequences, 30% to 35% seen once. The lymph nodes were axillary draining lymph nodes from breast cancer patients. The sample holds many counts of this clonotype. The antigen is not known. The sequencing input was axillary lymph node tissue. The sequence was collected from a female donor with breast cancer. Some clones in this sample may be carry-over from other donors' samples.

For the CDR3, the DNA is TGTGCCTGGAGTGCCGGACAGGAGGGGCCCCAGCATTTT. Its protein is CAWSAGQEGPQHF. This chain uses TRBV30 with TRBJ1-5; 7 nucleotides align to TRBD1. The CDR3 is 13 amino acids. V lost 1 base, J lost 9 bases, and 6 bases stayed unmatched. Germline loops: CDR1 GTSNPN, CDR2 SVGIG (reference sequence).